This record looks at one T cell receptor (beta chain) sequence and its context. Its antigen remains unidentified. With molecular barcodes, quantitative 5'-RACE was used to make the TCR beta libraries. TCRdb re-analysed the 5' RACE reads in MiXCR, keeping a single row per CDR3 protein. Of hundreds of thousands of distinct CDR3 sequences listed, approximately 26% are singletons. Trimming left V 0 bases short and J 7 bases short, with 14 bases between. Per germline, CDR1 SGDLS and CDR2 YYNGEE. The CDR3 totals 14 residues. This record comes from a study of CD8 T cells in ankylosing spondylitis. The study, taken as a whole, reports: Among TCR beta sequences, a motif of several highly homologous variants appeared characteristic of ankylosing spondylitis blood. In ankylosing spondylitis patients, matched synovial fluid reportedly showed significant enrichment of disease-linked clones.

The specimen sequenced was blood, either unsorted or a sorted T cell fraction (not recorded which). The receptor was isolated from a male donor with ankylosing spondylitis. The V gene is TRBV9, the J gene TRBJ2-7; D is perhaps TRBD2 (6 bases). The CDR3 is CASSVEGLLTEQYF. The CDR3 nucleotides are TGTGCCAGCAGCGTAGAGGGACTGCTGACGGAGCAGTACTTC.